This T cell receptor beta chain was observed in a study of cytomegalovirus exposure and HLA in healthy donors (dated by TCRdb to 2016 to 2017). A note on the overall study: An earlier analysis of 587 of the donors reported about 290 Gb of sequence data and roughly 100 million unique TCR beta sequences from 150 million to 200 million T cells. The study profiled the T cell repertoires of under 850 subjects by immunosequencing and related them to cytomegalovirus serostatus. Of the roughly 390 genotyped donors, approximately 80% were placed in the genetic ancestry cluster associated with self-reported Caucasian donors. All discovery cohort repertoires had been generated on a single sequencing platform. A later genetic analysis took genome-wide SNP genotypes for about three fifths of the roughly 700 donors and used that subset as a discovery cohort. Donor age, sex, ethnicity and CMV serostatus were collected together with the repertoire data. An early release that covered about 600 HLA-typed donors contained about 300 gigabases of sequencing data and about 84 million unique TCR sequences. Along with the approximately 670-subject first cohort, a separate validation cohort of 120 different subjects was used. To predict cytomegalovirus infection status, the study combined high-throughput TCR immunosequencing, statistical association of individual TCRs with disease status, and machine learning. In the later analysis, no new phenotypic data were used to find candidate immune exposures; instead, reliance was placed on TCR beta sequences and their occurrence across donors. The study aimed to test whether cataloging public T cell receptors could reveal signatures of past pathogen exposure. Among some 400 genotyped donors of the cohort, an average of about 240,000 unique TCR beta nucleotide sequences were sequenced per donor, 15% to 20% of them non-productive. Because of strong linkage in the cohort, roughly 5 DR-DQ haplotypes were treated as single units for association and clustering. Both class I and class II loci were covered by HLA typing, at four-digit resolution. The number of typed donors differed by locus: roughly 620-640 for A, B, C, DRB1 and DQB1; 522 for DQA1; about 600 for DPA1; and about 450 for DPB1. A later analysis re-examined previously published TCR beta repertoires from about 670 donors and added high-resolution HLA genotyping to investigate patterns of TCR occurrence. In an earlier analysis of a few hundred of the donors, high-throughput TCR beta sequencing was used to judge whether each TCR beta V gene segment behaved as functional or pseudogenic. Results and caveats for the whole study, not just this receptor: A few of the identified cytomegalovirus-associated TCR beta chains were confirmed in vitro to be specific for cytomegalovirus antigens. Because HLA typing was unavailable for some donors at each locus, only the typed subset was used in association tests. An association between a missense DCLRE1C variant and V-gene and J-gene trimming of TCR beta chains was found in a later genetic analysis and replicated in an independent cohort. It was suggested by the authors that the approach could potentially be generalized to other disease states and immunological phenotypes. Fewer than 20 rarely observed V segments, including chromosome 9 orphons, were excluded from the earlier analysis of some 590 of the donors because counts were too low. Compared with equally common non-associated chains, HLA-associated TCR beta chains in a later analysis were more clonally expanded and had lower generation probabilities. A further reported finding was that TCR beta sequences accurately predicted the HLA-A and HLA-B alleles for most subjects in the first cohort. CMV serostatus was the only immune exposure information available for the cohort. A cluster of highly shared sequence variants was judged likely to be a technical artifact of the sequencing pipeline. The 87-base-pair reads could not distinguish some IMGT-functional V segments, including TRBV6-2 and TRBV6-3, so those segments were excluded. In an earlier analysis of approximately 600 of the donors, most TCR beta V segments were observed in productive rearrangements about 87% or about 30% of the time, broadly matching IMGT annotations. The cohort was sequenced for TCR beta chains only, and without alpha or paired-chain data the features that could be detected were limited. Sequencing depth was assumed to be roughly uniform across donors in the presence/absence analyses, though that assumption may not hold. A later analysis reported that several top co-occurrence clusters appeared linked to parvovirus B19, influenza, CMV and Epstein-Barr virus. According to a later genetic analysis, donors in an Asian-associated ancestry cluster had fewer N-insertions in productive TCRs than the approximately 670-donor mean. The classifier was reported to diagnose cytomegalovirus status with high specificity and sensitivity in both the original cohort and the validation cohort. A later analysis found that TCR association rates varied across HLA loci, with DRB1 alleles showing the most associated TCRs and HLA-C alleles the fewest. A total of 164 TCR beta chains were listed by the study as associated with cytomegalovirus. Most TCR sequences were observed very rarely across donors, whereas some public TCRs were present in many individuals. Correlated functional status among segregating V segments might reflect linkage disequilibrium, but an unknown experimental factor could not be ruled out. Assigning TCR associations to individual alleles was difficult when HLA alleles, especially DR and DQ, strongly co-occurred. In a later analysis, more than 15,000 TCR beta sequences were associated with specific HLA alleles at a false discovery rate of 0.05. In a later analysis, most CMV-associated TCR beta chains were found to appear HLA-restricted, with HLA associations seemingly driven largely by CMV exposure.

Preparation of the library involved the immunoSEQ multiplex PCR assay. For the multiplex PCR, a mixture combining 60 forward primers for TCR Vbeta segments and 13 reverse primers for TCR Jbeta segments was used. Amplification of the CDR3 region of rearranged TCR beta genes was performed with a multiplex PCR assay on genomic DNA. Amplified TCR beta libraries were sequenced as 87-base-pair reads on the Illumina HiSeq System. The paper's processing steps were these. A later analysis counted approximately 84 million unique TCR beta chains across the 670 or so repertoires, and roughly 9.9 million of these chains were shared by at least two donors. To remove PCR and sequencing errors, raw reads were error-corrected and collapsed into unique sequences using a nearest-neighbor algorithm that merged closely related sequences. Alignment of CDR3 sequences to IMGT reference sequences was used to assign V, D and J gene segments. Each retained sequence needed at least a six-nucleotide match to both a V gene segment and a J gene segment. Rearrangements were classified as productive when the CDR3 lacked stop codons and remained in frame with V and J, and all other rearrangements were classified as non-productive. CDR3 was defined according to IMGT convention as the region running from the second conserved V-encoded cysteine to the conserved J-encoded phenylalanine. The earlier analysis of 587 of the donors excluded sequences that lacked an unambiguous match to a single V gene segment. In an earlier analysis of some 590 of the donors, V segments were called functional above 56.7% productive rearrangements and were called segregating when the between-donor standard deviation exceeded 5%. A statistical classification framework was built for diagnosing cytomegalovirus status from the catalog of TCR beta chain sequences. In a later analysis, TCR nucleotide sequences were compared against IMGT/GENE-DB human TR gene sequences so that V and J genes could be assigned. In a later analysis, CDR3 sequences and most-parsimonious VDJ recombination scenarios were assigned using the TCRdist pipeline. A later analysis defined each TCR beta chain by its CDR3 amino acid sequence plus V-gene family, and excluded reads lacking a unique V-gene family. As a way to deal with suspected cross-contamination and a sequencing artifact, a later analysis dropped approximately 590 nucleotide sequences that were highly shared and had low generation probability. In a later analysis, a clonal expansion index was calculated for each public chain from normalized within-repertoire ranks of inferred template counts. In a later analysis, generation probabilities were computed with a VDJ recombination model fitted to out-of-frame rearrangements, and the resulting probabilities were checked against IGoR. In a later analysis, TCR-TCR, TCR-HLA and TCR-CMV co-occurrence was scored with hypergeometric tests, and a repertoire-size bias correction was applied to TCR pairs. To estimate false discovery rates, a later analysis permuted the HLA or CMV assignments 20 times. A later analysis grouped co-occurring TCRs with DBSCAN, adding TCRdist sequence similarity when clustering within HLA-allele-positive subsets. Repertoires with fewer than 30,000 or more than 120,000 public chains were left out of co-occurrence clustering, as were five repertoires with anomalous nucleotide sharing. Entries here come from immuneACCESS through TCRdb and include only in-frame sequences with V and J called. Some clones fail to appear in such tables; in the studies checked, an unresolved V gene covers under half of the shortfall, and the cause of the remainder is unknown. The V and J calls and clone size come from that table; D and trimming were worked out from the DNA. The sample table shows 150,000 to 200,000 clones, and around 81% are seen once. The biggest ten clones account for 1.5% to 2% of the sample.

In total, approximately 700 healthy bone marrow donors made up the cohort. At the time of sampling, all cohort members were nominally healthy, though unrecorded immune exposures were likely present. The donor tested CMV seronegative, placing the donor among the 300 to 450 seronegative members of the cohort. A peripheral blood sample was provided by each donor, and peripheral blood mononuclear cells were used for TCR beta sequencing. Genomic DNA was extracted from the blood cell samples with the Qiagen DNeasy Blood Extraction Kit. For CDR1 and CDR2, the germline V gene lists MDHEN and SYDVKM. V was cut back by 6 bases and J by 0 bases, leaving a gap of 12 bases between them. Including the terminal cysteine and phenylalanine, the CDR3 comprises 15 residues. CDR3 DNA is the only sequence kept; it has 45 bases, read in frame from the first base. Notes on this clone: The antigen this receptor binds is unknown. Base-call qualities are not available, and no considerably larger clone is one nucleotide away.

This clonotype was obtained from a man in his thirties or forties in good health and CMV-seronegative. The V gene is TRBV28 and the J gene is TRBJ2-1; a weak D assignment points to TRBD1 (6 bases agree). Material: PBMCs. The sequenced DNA: TGTGCCAGCAGGTTACGGGACACCTCCTACAATGAGCAGTTCTTC. Its protein reads: CASRLRDTSYNEQFF.